This T cell receptor (beta chain) appears in the sequencing data of a study of blood T cell repertoires in COVID-19. The wider study: Nucleic acid was either cDNA or gDNA, and it came from T cells, B-cell-depleted T cells, or PBMCs.

The method was immunoSEQ multiplex PCR; TCRdb's version includes in-frame clones alone and lacks a portion of them. The top ten clones hold around 7.5% of a sample with under 450,000 clones, 75% to 90% of them seen once. Sequencing was carried out using peripheral blood. This receptor was obtained from a woman aged 55 to 70 with COVID-19, enrolled during active disease.

CDR3 sequence (DNA): TGTGCCAGTAGGGGACAGGGTGAACAATTCGGTGGCTACACCTTC. It encodes CASRGQGEQFGGYTF. This chain connects TRBV19 to TRBJ1-2, with 9 bases fitting TRBD1. This CDR3 spans 15 amino acids. Germline trimming cut 6 bases from V and 7 bases from J; bases unmatched to any gene: 12. Germline assignment: CDR1 LNHDA and CDR2 SQIVND (reference sequence). Using reference TRBV19 and TRBJ1-2 for the parts outside the CDR3, the full variable domain is DGGITQSPKYLFRKEGQNVTLSCEQNLNHDAMYWYRQDPGQGLRLIYYSQIVNDFQKGDIAEGYSVSREKKESFPLTVTSAQKNPTAFYLCASRGQGEQFGGYTFGSGTRLTVV.